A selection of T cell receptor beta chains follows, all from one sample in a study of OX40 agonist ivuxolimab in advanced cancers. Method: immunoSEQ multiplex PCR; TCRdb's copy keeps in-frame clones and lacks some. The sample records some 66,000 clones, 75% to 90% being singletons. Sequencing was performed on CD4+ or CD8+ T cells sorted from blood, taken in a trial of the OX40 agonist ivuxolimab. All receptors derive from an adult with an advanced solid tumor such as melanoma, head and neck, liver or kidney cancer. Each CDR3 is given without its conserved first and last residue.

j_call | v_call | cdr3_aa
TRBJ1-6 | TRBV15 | ATSREVDSPLH
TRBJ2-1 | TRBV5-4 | ASSRDGKGEQF
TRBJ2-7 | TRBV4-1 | ASSQVQSDLYEQY
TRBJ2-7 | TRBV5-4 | ASSLVTGPYEQY
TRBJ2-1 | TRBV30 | AWNDGNYNEQF
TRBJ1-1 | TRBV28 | ASSLSGLNTEAF
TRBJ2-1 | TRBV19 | ASRIQPGRGTDYNEQF
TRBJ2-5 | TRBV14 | ASSRLGGQETQY
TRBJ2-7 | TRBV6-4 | ASSGQGADLFYSYEQY
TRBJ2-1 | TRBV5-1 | ASSLGMGRGSYNEQF
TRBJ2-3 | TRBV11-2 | ASSPFHSTDTQY
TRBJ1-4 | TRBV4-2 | ASSQETAGGGEKLF
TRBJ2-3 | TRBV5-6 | ASSSHGRGDTQY
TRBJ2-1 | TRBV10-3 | AISTPRTHNEQF
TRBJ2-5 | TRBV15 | ATNAAAGVETQY
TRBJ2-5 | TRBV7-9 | ASSPGLLEQETQY
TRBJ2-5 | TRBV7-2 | ASSLGLAATRGETQY
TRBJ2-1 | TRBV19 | ASSRGTSGISYNEQF
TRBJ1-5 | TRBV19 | ASSQGRNQPQH
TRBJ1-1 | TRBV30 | AWSADRVDTEAF
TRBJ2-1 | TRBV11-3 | ASSPMLPGGREQF
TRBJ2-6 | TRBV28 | ASSEIQGSGGSGANVLT
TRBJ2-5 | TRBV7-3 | ASSKSGIQETQY
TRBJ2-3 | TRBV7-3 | ASSLRLAGDGTDTQY
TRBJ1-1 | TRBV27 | ASSLLGGASEAF
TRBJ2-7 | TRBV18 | ASSPTSGSYEQY
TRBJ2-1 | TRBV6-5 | ASRGLDEQF
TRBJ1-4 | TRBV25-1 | ASSEYIQNEKLF
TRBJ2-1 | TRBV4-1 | ASSHFEGNEQF
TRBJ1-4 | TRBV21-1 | ASSKGGRFNEKLF
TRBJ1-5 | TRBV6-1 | ASSERGDQPQH
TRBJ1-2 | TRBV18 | ASSPPSGEGA
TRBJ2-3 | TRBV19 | ASRTTNTDTQY
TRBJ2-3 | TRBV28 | ASSLGTGFGDTQY
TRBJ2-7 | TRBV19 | ASSIDISYEQY